This TCR beta chain was identified during a study of cytomegalovirus exposure and HLA in healthy donors. The germline gives CDR1 LGHNA, CDR2 YSLEER. V gave up 0 bases and J gave up 5 bases, with 16 bases separating them. CDR3 length: 16 residues. Both 60 Vbeta primers and 13 Jbeta primers went into the PCR. TCRdb's copy holds only in-frame clones and misses some; the assay was immunoSEQ multiplex PCR. The sample has 210,000 or so clones; around 79% are singletons. Comment on this clone: Antigen specificity is unknown.

The study's findings and limits: A list of around 160 TCR beta chains associated with cytomegalovirus was given.

The sample was PBMCs. This chain links TRBV4-3 with TRBJ1-1; possibly TRBD1 for D (6 bases). This receptor was obtained from a man aged 18 to 29 in good health and CMV-seronegative. In DNA form, the CDR3 reads TGCGCCAGCAGCCAAGAACCAACAGGGCGGGGGACTGAAGCTTTCTTT. The encoded protein is CASSQEPTGRGTEAFF.